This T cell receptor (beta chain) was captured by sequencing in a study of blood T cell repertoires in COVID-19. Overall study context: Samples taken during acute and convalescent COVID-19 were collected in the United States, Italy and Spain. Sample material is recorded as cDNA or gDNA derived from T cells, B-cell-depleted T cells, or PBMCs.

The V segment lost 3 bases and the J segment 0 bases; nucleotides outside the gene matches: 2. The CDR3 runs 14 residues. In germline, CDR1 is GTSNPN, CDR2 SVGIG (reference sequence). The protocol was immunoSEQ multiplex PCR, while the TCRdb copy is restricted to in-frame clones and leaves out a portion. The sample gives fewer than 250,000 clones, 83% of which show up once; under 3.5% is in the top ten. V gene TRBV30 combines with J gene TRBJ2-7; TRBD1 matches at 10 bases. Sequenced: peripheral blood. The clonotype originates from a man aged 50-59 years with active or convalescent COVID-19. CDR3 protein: CAWRGTGVSYEQYF. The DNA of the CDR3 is TGTGCCTGGAGGGGGACAGGGGTCTCCTACGAGCAGTACTTC.